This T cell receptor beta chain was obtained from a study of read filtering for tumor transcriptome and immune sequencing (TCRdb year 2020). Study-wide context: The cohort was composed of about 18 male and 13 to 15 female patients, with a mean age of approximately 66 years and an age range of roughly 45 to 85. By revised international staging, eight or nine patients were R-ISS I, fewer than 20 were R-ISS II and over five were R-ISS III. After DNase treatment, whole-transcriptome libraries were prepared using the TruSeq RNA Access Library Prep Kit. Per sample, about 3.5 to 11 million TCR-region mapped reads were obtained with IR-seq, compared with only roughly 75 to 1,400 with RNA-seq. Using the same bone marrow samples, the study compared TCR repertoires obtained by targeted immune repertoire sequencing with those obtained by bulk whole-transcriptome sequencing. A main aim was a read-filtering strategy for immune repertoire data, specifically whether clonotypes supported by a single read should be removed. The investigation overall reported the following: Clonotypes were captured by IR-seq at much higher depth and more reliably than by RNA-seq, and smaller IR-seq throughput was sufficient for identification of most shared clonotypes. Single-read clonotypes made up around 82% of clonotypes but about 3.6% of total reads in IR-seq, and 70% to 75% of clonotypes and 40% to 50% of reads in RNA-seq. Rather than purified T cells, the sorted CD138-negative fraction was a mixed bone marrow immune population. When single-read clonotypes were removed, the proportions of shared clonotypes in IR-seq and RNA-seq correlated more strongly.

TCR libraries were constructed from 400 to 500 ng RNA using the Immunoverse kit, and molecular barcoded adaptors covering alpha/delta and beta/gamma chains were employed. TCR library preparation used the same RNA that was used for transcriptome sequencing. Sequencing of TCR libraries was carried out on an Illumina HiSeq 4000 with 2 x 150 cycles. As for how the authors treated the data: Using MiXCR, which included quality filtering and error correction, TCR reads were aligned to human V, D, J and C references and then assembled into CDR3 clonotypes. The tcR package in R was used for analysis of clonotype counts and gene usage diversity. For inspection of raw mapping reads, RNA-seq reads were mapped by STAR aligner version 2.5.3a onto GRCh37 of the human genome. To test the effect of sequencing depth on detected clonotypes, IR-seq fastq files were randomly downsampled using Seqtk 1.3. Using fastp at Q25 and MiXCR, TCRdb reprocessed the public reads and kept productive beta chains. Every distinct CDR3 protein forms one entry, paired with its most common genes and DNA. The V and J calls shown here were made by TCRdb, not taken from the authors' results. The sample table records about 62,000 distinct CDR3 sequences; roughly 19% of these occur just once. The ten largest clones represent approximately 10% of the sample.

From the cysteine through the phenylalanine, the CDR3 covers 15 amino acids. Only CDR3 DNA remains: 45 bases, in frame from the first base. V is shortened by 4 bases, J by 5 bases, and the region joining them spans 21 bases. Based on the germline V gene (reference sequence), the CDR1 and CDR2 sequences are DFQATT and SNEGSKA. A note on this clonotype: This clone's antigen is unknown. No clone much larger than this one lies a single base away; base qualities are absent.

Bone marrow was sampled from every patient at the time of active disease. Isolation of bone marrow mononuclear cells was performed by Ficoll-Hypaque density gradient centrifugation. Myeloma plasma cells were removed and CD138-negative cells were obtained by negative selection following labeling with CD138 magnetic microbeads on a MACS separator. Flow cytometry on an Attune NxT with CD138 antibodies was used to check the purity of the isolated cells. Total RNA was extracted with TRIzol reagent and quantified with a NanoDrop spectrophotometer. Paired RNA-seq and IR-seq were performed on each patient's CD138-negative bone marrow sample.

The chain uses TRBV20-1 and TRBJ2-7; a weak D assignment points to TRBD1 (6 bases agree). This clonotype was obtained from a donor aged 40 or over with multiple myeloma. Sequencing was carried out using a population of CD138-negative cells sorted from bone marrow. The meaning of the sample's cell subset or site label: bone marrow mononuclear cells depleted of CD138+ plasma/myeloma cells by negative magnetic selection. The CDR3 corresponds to CSAKDWDTSDHEQYF. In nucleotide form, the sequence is TGCAGTGCTAAAGACTGGGACACCTCTGACCACGAGCAGTACTTC.